What follows are 22 T cell receptor beta chains derived from one specimen sequenced in a study of identifying expanded T cells in peripheral blood. Using immunoSEQ multiplex PCR, the repertoire was profiled, and TCRdb retains in-frame clones only, with some absent. The sample lists around 95,000 clones; approximately 88% were seen once. Sequencing input: blood. The receptors shown here come from a person between 18 and 75 years old in good health.

The chain couples TRBV5-1 to TRBJ2-1; 8 positions agree with TRBD1. After removal of 0 bases from V and 4 bases from J, the junction contained 0 bases not matched to a gene. Germline V gives CDR1 SGHRS, CDR2 YFSETQ. The CDR3 runs to 14 residues. The CDR3 sequence: CASSLGTGYNEQFF. The CDR3 DNA is TGCGCCAGCAGCTTGGGGACAGGGTACAATGAGCAGTTCTTC.

The chain uses TRBV4-2 and TRBJ2-3; D may be TRBD2 (6 bases). Trimming removed 4 bases from V and 4 bases from J, with 15 bases in between. The germline CDR1 and CDR2 sequences are LGHNA and YNFKEQ. This CDR3 region has 15 residues. The CDR3 DNA sequence: TGTGCCAGCAGCCCCCGCCAGGAGGGTGCAGATACGCAGTATTTT. This sequence encodes CASSPRQEGADTQYF.

The chain employs TRBV29-1 and TRBJ2-1; TRBD2 matches 7 bases. Germline CDR1 and CDR2: SQVTM and ANQGSEA. The CDR3 is 14 amino acids. Trimming removed 6 bases from V and 5 bases from J; junction bases left unmatched: 10. Here the CDR3 reads CSVRIGGGHNEQFF. CDR3 coding DNA: TGCAGCGTCCGGATTGGGGGGGGACACAATGAGCAGTTCTTC.

The chain recombines TRBV2 with TRBJ1-2; TRBD1 agrees at 9 bases. CDR1 is SNHLY and CDR2 is FYNNEI in the germline V gene. The CDR3 totals 13 residues. The V gene end was trimmed by 9 bases and the J gene end by 3 bases; junction bases not matched to a gene: 5. As DNA, the CDR3 is TGTGCCAGTCGCCGGGACAGGGACTATGGCTACACCTTC. It is translated as CASRRDRDYGYTF.

The V and J genes are TRBV27 and TRBJ1-2, with TRBD1 as a possible D gene (5 bases). The germline V gene encodes CDR1 MNHEY and CDR2 SMNVEV (reference sequence). This CDR3 has 16 amino acids. V gave up 0 bases and J gave up 7 bases, with 18 bases separating them. CDR3 in amino acids: CASSLSVSQGASGYTF. In nucleotides, the CDR3 is TGTGCCAGCAGTTTATCGGTTTCCCAGGGCGCCAGTGGCTACACCTTC.

The CDR3 coding sequence is TGTGCCAGCAGCTTAAGCGTGAACACTGAAGCTTTCTTT. Its protein is CASSLSVNTEAFF. V is TRBV11-3 and J is TRBJ1-1; D uncertain. The ends were cut back, 2 bases at V and 0 bases at J, with 4 bases in the middle. Germline CDR1 SGHNT, CDR2 YENEEA. The CDR3 is 13 amino acids.

This clone was observed a few times. The chain links TRBV29-1 to TRBJ2-7; D is possibly TRBD1 or TRBD2 (5 bases each). Germline CDR1 SQVTM, CDR2 ANQGSEA. Trimming pared 0 bases from V and 1 base from J, leaving 13 bases between. The length of the CDR3 is 15 residues. The CDR3 here is CSVEDRRDGSYEQYF. CDR3 coding DNA: TGCAGCGTTGAAGATCGTCGGGACGGGTCCTACGAGCAGTACTTC.

This sequence joins TRBV19 and TRBJ1-3; TRBD1 matches 12 bases. The CDR3 consists of 15 residues. Germline V gene sequence: CDR1 LNHDA, CDR2 SQIVND (reference sequence). Trimming at V came to 5 bases and at J to 7 bases, leaving 6 bases not matched to a gene. DNA of the CDR3: TGTGCCAGTAGTCGTATGGGACAGGGGGCTAACACCATATATTTT. This sequence encodes CASSRMGQGANTIYF.

This chain uses TRBV4-1 with TRBJ1-5; D is possibly TRBD1 (6 bases). Germline CDR1 and CDR2: MGHRA and YSYEKL. The germline V and J ends were trimmed by 0 bases and 6 bases, with 12 bases remaining between them. The CDR3 spans 15 residues. CDR3 sequence reads: CASSQDWGPGQPQHF. The CDR3 DNA sequence: TGCGCCAGCAGCCAAGATTGGGGGCCTGGTCAGCCCCAGCATTTT.

This chain joins TRBV21-1 and TRBJ1-6. TRBV21-1 is tagged as a pseudogene. The CDR3 has 14 residues. CDR3 DNA sequence: TGTGCCAGCCCATTCGCCGGTGGCGATTCACCCCTCCACTTT. Its translation: CASPFAGGDSPLHF.

V usage is TRBV18 and J usage is TRBJ1-5, with unresolved D. Deletions cut 4 bases from V and 7 bases from J, with 14 bases between. The CDR3 sequence is 14 residues long. The germline CDR1 and CDR2 sequences are KGHSH and LQKENI. The CDR3 loop is CASSRGGPGQPQHF. DNA for the CDR3: TGTGCCAGCTCACGCGGAGGACCGGGACAGCCCCAGCATTTT.

The rearrangement joins TRBV28 to TRBJ2-2, with 9 bases fitting TRBD1. The germline V gene has CDR1 MDHEN and CDR2 SYDVKM. The CDR3 covers 14 residues. V gave up 5 bases and J gave up 5 bases; unmatched junction bases: 3. CDR3 nucleotides: TGTGCCAGCAGTGGGACAGGGTTAACCGGGGAGCTGTTTTTT. Its translation is CASSGTGLTGELFF.

This chain joins TRBV5-1 and TRBJ1-4, with 9 bases matching TRBD1. Per germline, CDR1 SGHRS and CDR2 YFSETQ. Unmatched junction bases numbered 5, after V lost 0 bases and J lost 5 bases. CDR3 length: 16 residues. The CDR3 DNA reads as TGCGCCAGCAGCTTGGCCAGACAGGGGGGGAATGAAAAACTGTTTTTT. Encoded protein: CASSLARQGGNEKLFF.

Concerning this clone: In the same sample, other DNA sequences code for this CDR3. The chain carries TRBV9 and TRBJ1-3, with D possibly being TRBD1 (5 bases). Trimming cost V 3 bases and J 8 bases, with 15 bases left between them. Germline CDR1 and CDR2: SGDLS and YYNGEE. There are 14 residues in the CDR3. CDR3 bases: TGTGCCAGCAGCGAGGGGATAGGAGTGGACACCATATATTTT. This codes for CASSEGIGVDTIYF.

The CDR3 DNA follows: TGCGCCAGCTCGGTCCGGGGGGGAAGTGAAAAACTGTTTTTT. Its translation: CASSVRGGSEKLFF. This chain links TRBV10-2 with TRBJ1-4, with D possibly TRBD1 on 5 matching bases. From germline, CDR1 is WSHSY and CDR2 SAAADI. The germline V and J ends were trimmed by 8 bases and 7 bases, with 17 bases remaining between them. This CDR3 spans 14 amino acids.

The V call is TRBV7-9, the J call TRBJ1-4, with TRBD1 matching over 8 bases. CDR3 size: 14 residues. Germline V gene sequence: CDR1 SEHNR, CDR2 FQNEAQ (reference sequence). Trimming cost V 5 bases and J 7 bases; bases outside gene matches: 6. The CDR3 DNA reads as TGTGCCAGCAGCCTGACAGGGGCGTTTGAAAAACTGTTTTTT. It codes for CASSLTGAFEKLFF.

This sequence joins TRBV18 and TRBJ1-5; 8 bases match TRBD1. The V gene's germline CDR1 is KGHSH and CDR2 LQKENI. CDR3 length equals 14 residues. V dropped 3 bases and J dropped 7; count of bases not matched to a gene: 5. CDR3 loop: CASSPDRVGQPQHF. The DNA for the CDR3 is TGTGCCAGCTCACCGGACAGGGTCGGGCAGCCCCAGCATTTT.

The CDR3 DNA reads as TGTGCCAGCAGTGAGACAACTACTAACTATGGCTACACCTTC. Encoded protein: CASSETTTNYGYTF. V is TRBV6-1 and J is TRBJ1-2, with D unresolved. The germline gives CDR1 MNHNS, CDR2 SASEGT. Deletions cut 3 bases from V and 0 bases from J, with 8 bases between. This CDR3 has 14 amino acids.

This clone showed up just once. The V and J genes are TRBV19 and TRBJ1-5; D might be TRBD1 (6 bases). Per germline, CDR1 LNHDA and CDR2 SQIVND (reference sequence). This CDR3 contains 14 residues. The V gene lost 8 bases and the J gene lost 6 bases, with 17 bases spanning the gap. The CDR3 DNA is TGTGCCAGTGCGTGGGGGGCACGGAGTCAGCCCCAGCATTTT. Its protein product is CASAWGARSQPQHF.

The chain employs TRBV11-3 and TRBJ1-2, with D tentatively TRBD1 (6 bases). V lost 3 bases and J 7 bases, leaving 18 bases between the germline ends. CDR3 length: 15 residues. Germline values: CDR1 SGHNT, CDR2 YENEEA. The CDR3 DNA reads TGTGCCAGCAGCTTTACCGGCACAGGGTTAAGTGGCTACACCTTC. Protein: CASSFTGTGLSGYTF.

The chain joins TRBV28 to TRBJ1-4; D might be TRBD1 (5 bases). The V gene lost 8 bases and the J gene lost 0 bases, with 13 bases spanning the gap. This CDR3 spans 15 amino acids. The germline gives CDR1 MDHEN, CDR2 SYDVKM. The CDR3 is CASGRSTATNEKLFF. For the CDR3, the DNA is TGTGCCAGCGGGAGGTCGACAGCAACTAATGAAAAACTGTTTTTT.

The chain couples TRBV27 to TRBJ1-2; D may be TRBD1 (6 bases). Germline CDR1 and CDR2: MNHEY and SMNVEV (reference sequence). This CDR3 contains 14 residues. V lost 6 bases, J lost 4 bases, and 15 bases lay in between. The CDR3 sequence is CASRMGGPGYGYTF. CDR3 in DNA: TGTGCCAGCAGGATGGGGGGCCCGGGCTATGGCTACACCTTC.